A selection of T cell receptor beta chains follows, all from one sample in a study of T cell responses to AZD1222 COVID-19 vaccine. Clones were sequenced by immunoSEQ multiplex PCR, and TCRdb holds only the in-frame ones, with some missing. The sample has under 150,000 clones, over 90% seen once; the top ten hold roughly 1%. The sample in question was peripheral blood, obtained on day 0 of AZD1222 vaccination. The receptor source for this set is an adult in good health. Each CDR3 is given with its conserved first and last residue. D genes are given only for firm matches. Where a row states a size, it is once, few, many or the class of an expanded clone; other rows omit it.

abundance: NA; j_gene: TRBJ1-2; d_gene: TRBD1; v_gene: TRBV7-2; CDR3aa: CASSPPTGDNYGYTF; CDR3nt: TGTGCCAGCAGCCCGCCGACAGGGGATAACTATGGCTACACCTTC
abundance: NA; j_gene: TRBJ2-2; d_gene: NA; v_gene: TRBV5-6; CDR3aa: CASSEAGTAIRTGELFF; CDR3nt: TGTGCCAGCAGCGAGGCGGGAACTGCAATACGGACCGGGGAGCTGTTTTTT
abundance: NA; j_gene: TRBJ1-2; d_gene: NA; v_gene: TRBV6-1; CDR3aa: CASSGTGGYTF; CDR3nt: TGTGCCAGCAGTGGGACGGGTGGCTACACCTTC
abundance: NA; j_gene: TRBJ2-7; d_gene: NA; v_gene: TRBV2; CDR3aa: CASSEPRGSYEQYF; CDR3nt: TGTGCCAGCAGTGAACCCAGGGGCTCCTACGAGCAGTACTTC
abundance: NA; j_gene: TRBJ2-5; d_gene: NA; v_gene: TRBV3-1/TRBV3-2; CDR3aa: CASSHWGDQETQYF; CDR3nt: TGTGCCAGCAGCCACTGGGGGGACCAAGAGACCCAGTACTTC
abundance: NA; j_gene: TRBJ2-1; d_gene: TRBD1; v_gene: TRBV5-4; CDR3aa: CASSSSGTVNEQFF; CDR3nt: TGTGCCAGCAGCTCCTCCGGGACAGTCAATGAGCAGTTCTTC
abundance: few; j_gene: TRBJ1-5; d_gene: NA; v_gene: TRBV7-2; CDR3aa: CASSPSMDQPQHF; CDR3nt: TGTGCCAGCAGTCCAAGTATGGATCAGCCCCAGCATTTT
abundance: few; j_gene: TRBJ1-2; d_gene: TRBD1; v_gene: TRBV10-2; CDR3aa: CASSGTGGRTNYGYTF; CDR3nt: TGCGCCAGCAGTGGGACAGGGGGCCGGACCAACTATGGCTACACCTTC
abundance: NA; j_gene: TRBJ2-7; d_gene: NA; v_gene: TRBV10-3; CDR3aa: CAISDARAAYEQYF; CDR3nt: TGTGCCATCAGTGATGCCAGGGCGGCCTACGAGCAGTACTTC
abundance: NA; j_gene: TRBJ1-1; d_gene: NA; v_gene: TRBV5-4; CDR3aa: CASRQGKLAGNTEAFF; CDR3nt: TGTGCCAGCCGACAAGGTAAACTGGCGGGGAACACTGAAGCTTTCTTT